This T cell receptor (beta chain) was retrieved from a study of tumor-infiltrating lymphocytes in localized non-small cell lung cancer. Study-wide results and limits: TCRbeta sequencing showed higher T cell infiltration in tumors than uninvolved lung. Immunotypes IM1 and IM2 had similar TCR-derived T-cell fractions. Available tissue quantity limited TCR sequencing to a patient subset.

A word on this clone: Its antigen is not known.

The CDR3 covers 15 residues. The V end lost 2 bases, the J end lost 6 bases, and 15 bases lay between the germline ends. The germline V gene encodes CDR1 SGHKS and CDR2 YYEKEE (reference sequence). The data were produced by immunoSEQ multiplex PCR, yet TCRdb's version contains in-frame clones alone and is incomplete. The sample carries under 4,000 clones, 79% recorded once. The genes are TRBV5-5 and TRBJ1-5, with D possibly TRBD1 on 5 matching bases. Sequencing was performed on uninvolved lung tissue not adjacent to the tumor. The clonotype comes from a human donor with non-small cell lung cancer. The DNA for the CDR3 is TGTGCCAGCAGCTTAGGGGCCAGGCAAGGTCAGCCCCAGCATTTT. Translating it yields CASSLGARQGQPQHF.